A selection of T cell receptor beta chains follows, all from one sample in a study of T cells in Graves' hyperthyroidism and ophthalmopathy. Via MiXCR, TCRdb re-called the multiplex PCR reads, giving one row per CDR3 protein. The sample carries some 560,000 distinct CDR3 sequences, about 15% recorded once. What was sequenced was blood. These TCRs come from a woman between 40 and 55 years old with Graves' hyperthyroidism. The CDR3 runs from the conserved cysteine through the conserved F or W. Fields, in order: clone size, J gene, V gene, D gene, CDR3 protein, CDR3 DNA. The D gene is left open where the match is weak. Clone size is shown for a subset of rows, as once, few, many or a class of expanded clone.

abundance: many
j_gene: TRBJ1-1
v_gene: TRBV20-1
d_gene: NA
CDR3aa: CSARQLGATLNTEAFF
CDR3nt: TGCAGTGCTCGACAACTGGGGGCTACGTTGAACACTGAAGCTTTCTTT

abundance: many
j_gene: TRBJ1-4
v_gene: TRBV7-2
d_gene: TRBD1
CDR3aa: CASQEGRTGLNEKLFF
CDR3nt: TGTGCCAGCCAGGAGGGACGGACAGGGTTGAATGAAAAACTGTTTTTT

abundance: many
j_gene: TRBJ2-3
v_gene: TRBV20-1
d_gene: TRBD2
CDR3aa: CSAGTSGLSTDTQYF
CDR3nt: TGCAGTGCTGGGACTAGCGGGCTTAGCACAGATACGCAGTATTTT

abundance: many
j_gene: TRBJ2-3
v_gene: TRBV28
d_gene: NA
CDR3aa: CASSSPLGTDTQYF
CDR3nt: TGTGCCAGCAGTTCCCCTTTGGGCACAGATACGCAGTATTTT

abundance: NA
j_gene: TRBJ2-2
v_gene: TRBV5-1
d_gene: NA
CDR3aa: CASSLAQGRTGELFF
CDR3nt: TGCGCCAGCAGCTTGGCCCAGGGACGAACCGGGGAGCTGTTTTTT

abundance: few
j_gene: TRBJ2-7
v_gene: TRBV27
d_gene: NA
CDR3aa: CASSFYPGQSYEQYF
CDR3nt: TGTGCCAGCAGTTTCTATCCTGGGCAGTCCTACGAGCAGTACTTC

abundance: many
j_gene: TRBJ2-1
v_gene: TRBV12-3/TRBV12-4
d_gene: NA
CDR3aa: CASSRLGQGEQFF
CDR3nt: TGTGCCAGCAGTCGACTAGGGCAGGGCGAGCAGTTCTTC

abundance: many
j_gene: TRBJ2-7
v_gene: TRBV20-1
d_gene: TRBD2
CDR3aa: CSASFPAGGSYEQYF
CDR3nt: TGCAGTGCTAGCTTCCCAGCGGGAGGATCCTACGAGCAGTACTTC

abundance: many
j_gene: TRBJ2-3
v_gene: TRBV5-1
d_gene: TRBD2
CDR3aa: CASSSLLAGGPTDTQYF
CDR3nt: TGCGCCAGCAGCTCCCTACTAGCGGGAGGGCCGACAGATACGCAGTATTTT

abundance: many
j_gene: TRBJ2-2
v_gene: TRBV11-1
d_gene: TRBD2
CDR3aa: CASSETSAFPGELFF
CDR3nt: TGTGCCAGCAGTGAGACTAGCGCCTTTCCCGGGGAGCTGTTTTTT

abundance: NA
j_gene: TRBJ1-2
v_gene: TRBV20-1
d_gene: NA
CDR3aa: CSAPQGTLDYGYTF
CDR3nt: TGCAGTGCGCCGCAGGGGACCCTTGACTATGGCTACACCTTC

abundance: many
j_gene: TRBJ2-1
v_gene: TRBV5-1
d_gene: TRBD2
CDR3aa: CASSGGRARDEQFF
CDR3nt: TGCGCCAGCAGCGGCGGGAGGGCCCGAGATGAGCAGTTCTTC

abundance: many
j_gene: TRBJ2-7
v_gene: TRBV13
d_gene: TRBD1
CDR3aa: CASSSRRQGYYEQYF
CDR3nt: TGTGCCAGCAGCTCACGCCGACAGGGCTACTACGAGCAGTACTTC

abundance: many
j_gene: TRBJ1-1
v_gene: TRBV6-2/TRBV6-3
d_gene: TRBD1
CDR3aa: CASIKTGATEAFF
CDR3nt: TGTGCCAGCATCAAGACAGGGGCCACTGAAGCTTTCTTT

abundance: many
j_gene: TRBJ2-5
v_gene: TRBV20-1
d_gene: TRBD2
CDR3aa: CSAALPKGLVRETQYF
CDR3nt: TGCAGTGCCGCACTTCCAAAAGGACTAGTTAGGGAGACCCAGTACTTC

abundance: many
j_gene: TRBJ2-2
v_gene: TRBV11-2
d_gene: NA
CDR3aa: CASSLDRPGAGELFF
CDR3nt: TGTGCCAGCAGCTTAGATCGTCCGGGGGCCGGGGAGCTGTTTTTT

abundance: many
j_gene: TRBJ2-1
v_gene: TRBV6-1
d_gene: NA
CDR3aa: CATRPYGSNEQFF
CDR3nt: TGTGCCACCCGCCCATACGGAAGCAATGAGCAGTTCTTC

abundance: many
j_gene: TRBJ1-2
v_gene: TRBV28
d_gene: TRBD1
CDR3aa: CASTAGQGNYGYTF
CDR3nt: TGTGCCAGCACTGCCGGACAGGGGAACTATGGCTACACCTTC

abundance: NA
j_gene: TRBJ2-1
v_gene: TRBV25-1
d_gene: NA
CDR3aa: CASSDEEGTYNEQFF
CDR3nt: TGTGCCAGCAGTGACGAAGAGGGCACTTACAATGAGCAGTTCTTC

abundance: many
j_gene: TRBJ2-1
v_gene: TRBV28
d_gene: NA
CDR3aa: CASSPLSQGNEQFF
CDR3nt: TGTGCCAGCAGCCCACTCTCACAGGGCAATGAGCAGTTCTTC

abundance: NA
j_gene: TRBJ2-7
v_gene: TRBV7-3
d_gene: NA
CDR3aa: CASSLTGPGSYEQYF
CDR3nt: TGTGCCAGCAGCTTAACTGGCCCAGGCTCCTACGAGCAGTACTTC

abundance: many
j_gene: TRBJ2-5
v_gene: TRBV7-2
d_gene: TRBD1
CDR3aa: CASSSDRGRQTQYF
CDR3nt: TGTGCCAGCAGCTCGGACAGGGGGAGGCAGACCCAGTACTTC

abundance: many
j_gene: TRBJ2-1
v_gene: TRBV3-1
d_gene: NA
CDR3aa: CASSSASYNEQFF
CDR3nt: TGTGCCAGCAGTAGCGCCTCCTACAATGAGCAGTTCTTC

abundance: many
j_gene: TRBJ1-2
v_gene: TRBV2
d_gene: TRBD1
CDR3aa: CASSEVLTGYGYTF
CDR3nt: TGTGCCAGCAGTGAAGTGTTGACAGGGTATGGCTACACCTTC

abundance: many
j_gene: TRBJ2-7
v_gene: TRBV20-1
d_gene: NA
CDR3aa: CSAPRGISYEQYF
CDR3nt: TGCAGTGCTCCTCGCGGGATCTCCTACGAGCAGTACTTC

abundance: many
j_gene: TRBJ2-7
v_gene: TRBV20-1
d_gene: TRBD1
CDR3aa: CSAPSGTGRTEQYF
CDR3nt: TGCAGTGCACCGTCCGGGACAGGGAGGACCGAGCAGTACTTC

abundance: many
j_gene: TRBJ2-1
v_gene: TRBV3-1
d_gene: NA
CDR3aa: CATRRGVNEQFF
CDR3nt: TGTGCCACTCGCCGAGGGGTGAATGAGCAGTTCTTC

abundance: many
j_gene: TRBJ2-1
v_gene: TRBV12-3/TRBV12-4
d_gene: NA
CDR3aa: CASTSRASSYNEQFF
CDR3nt: TGTGCCAGCACCTCTCGCGCGAGCTCCTACAATGAGCAGTTCTTC

abundance: NA
j_gene: TRBJ2-1
v_gene: TRBV5-6
d_gene: TRBD2
CDR3aa: CASSLQQTSGSNEQFF
CDR3nt: TGTGCCAGCAGCTTGCAACAAACTAGCGGGAGTAATGAGCAGTTCTTC

abundance: many
j_gene: TRBJ1-2
v_gene: TRBV28
d_gene: TRBD1
CDR3aa: CASSLLGQILNYGYTF
CDR3nt: TGTGCCAGCAGCCTACTGGGACAGATTCTTAACTATGGCTACACCTTC